This TCR beta chain stems from a study of CD8 T cells in ankylosing spondylitis. This clonotype was picked up a small number of times. One entry per CDR3 protein results from TCRdb running MiXCR on the 5' RACE reads. The profile shows about 360,000 distinct CDR3 sequences, 20% of them singletons. Trimming took off 8 bases at V and 2 bases at J, with 12 bases between the two ends. The CDR3 consists of 13 residues. From germline, CDR1 is WSHSY and CDR2 SAAADI. What was sequenced was blood, either unsorted or a sorted T cell fraction (not recorded which). The clonotype originates from a male donor with ankylosing spondylitis or in good health (not recorded which). The chain employs TRBV10-2 and TRBJ1-2; D is possibly TRBD1 (6 bases). The CDR3 protein is CASVDRLNYGYTF. CDR3 DNA: TGCGCCAGCGTTGACAGGCTGAACTATGGCTACACCTTC.